The rows below give T cell receptor beta chains drawn from one sample of a study of regulatory T cells in long-lasting Graves disease. TCRdb re-derived calls from the multiplex PCR reads in MiXCR, one entry per CDR3 protein. There are hundreds of thousands of distinct CDR3 sequences in the sample; about 15% occur only once, and 18% lies in the top ten. Separately, the same data were catalogued under a study of T cells in Graves' hyperthyroidism and ophthalmopathy.

The material was peripheral blood mononuclear cells (PBMCs), obtained at new diagnosis, from a patient treated with antithyroid drugs. The origin of the receptors is a woman aged 30 to 39 with Graves disease. Each CDR3 is given with its conserved first and last residue. The D gene is left open where the match is weak. Part of the rows lack a size; the others show once, few, many or a class for expanded clones.

abundance | d_gene | j_gene | v_gene | CDR3aa | CDR3nt
many | . | TRBJ2-1 | TRBV5-1 | CASSLSHEQFF | TGCGCCAGCTCACTAAGCCATGAGCAGTTCTTC
few | TRBD1 | TRBJ1-2 | TRBV10-2 | CASSGQVEPNYGYTF | TGCGCCAGCTCGGGACAGGTGGAACCAAACTATGGCTACACCTTC
. | . | TRBJ2-5 | TRBV3-1 | CASSQSTGTTETQYF | TGTGCCAGCAGCCAATCGACAGGGACTACGGAGACCCAGTACTTC
few | . | TRBJ1-5 | TRBV5-6 | CASRTRDQPQHF | TGTGCCAGCAGGACCAGGGATCAGCCCCAGCATTTT
many | . | TRBJ2-7 | TRBV2 | CASSPQIYLWYF | TGTGCCAGCAGTCCCCAAATATATCTGTGGTACTTC
many | TRBD1 | TRBJ2-3 | TRBV28 | CASSATGNTQYF | TGTGCCAGCAGTGCGACAGGGAATACGCAGTATTTT
. | TRBD1 | TRBJ1-1 | TRBV12-3/TRBV12-4 | CASSDRGGTEAFF | TGTGCCAGCAGTGACAGGGGAGGGACTGAAGCTTTCTTT
few | . | TRBJ1-1 | TRBV6-1 | CASRPPNTEAFF | TGTGCCAGCAGGCCGCCAAACACTGAAGCTTTCTTT
. | . | TRBJ2-1 | TRBV27 | CASSSRAGYVTYTYNEQFF | TGTGCCAGCAGTTCCCGGGCAGGGTATGTCACATACACCTACAATGAGCAGTTCTTC
few | TRBD2 | TRBJ2-1 | TRBV7-9 | CASSRSGKGYNEQFF | TGTGCCAGCAGCCGTAGCGGGAAGGGCTACAATGAGCAGTTCTTC
many | . | TRBJ1-1 | TRBV6-5 | CASSSPRNTEAFF | TGTGCCAGCAGCTCCCCCCGGAACACTGAAGCTTTCTTT
. | . | TRBJ1-3 | TRBV29-1 | CSVEGRSGNTIYF | TGCAGCGTTGAAGGCCGCTCTGGAAACACCATATATTTT
many | . | TRBJ1-2 | TRBV29-1 | CSVGTPASYGYTF | TGCAGCGTTGGGACGCCTGCCAGCTATGGCTACACCTTC
many | . | TRBJ2-6 | TRBV10-3 | CAISLGQSTVSGANVLTF | TGTGCCATCAGTTTAGGACAGTCAACGGTCTCTGGGGCCAACGTCCTGACTTTC
many | . | TRBJ1-2 | TRBV6-4 | CASSDGTFDGYTF | TGTGCCAGCAGTGACGGGACTTTCGATGGCTACACCTTC
many | . | TRBJ1-1 | TRBV20-1 | CSAARGTLLVMNTEAFF | TGCAGTGCTGCCCGAGGGACACTTCTAGTCATGAACACTGAAGCTTTCTTT
. | . | TRBJ1-1 | TRBV19 | CASSNGWNTEAFF | TGTGCCAGTAGTAACGGCTGGAACACTGAAGCTTTCTTT
. | . | TRBJ2-7 | TRBV12-3/TRBV12-4 | CASGGGREAEQYF | TGTGCCAGCGGGGGGGGCAGGGAGGCCGAGCAGTACTTC
. | TRBD1 | TRBJ1-1 | TRBV20-1 | CSAREGQGGVGTEAFF | TGCAGTGCTAGAGAGGGACAGGGTGGGGTCGGCACTGAAGCTTTCTTT
few | . | TRBJ2-3 | TRBV7-2 | CASSPLVATDTQYF | TGTGCCAGCAGCCCCTTAGTAGCCACAGATACGCAGTATTTT
many | . | TRBJ2-1 | TRBV5-1 | CASSLAGRTQDEQFF | TGCGCCAGCAGCTTGGCCGGACGGACACAGGATGAGCAGTTCTTC
many | TRBD2 | TRBJ2-1 | TRBV2 | CAVWGTSGANEQFF | TGTGCCGTATGGGGGACTAGCGGGGCCAATGAGCAGTTCTTC
. | . | TRBJ1-2 | TRBV5-1 | CASSHNTNYGYTF | TGCGCCAGCAGCCATAATACTAACTATGGCTACACCTTC
many | . | TRBJ1-5 | TRBV12-3/TRBV12-4 | CASSFEVYSNQPQHF | TGTGCCAGCAGTTTTGAAGTTTATAGCAATCAGCCCCAGCATTTT
. | TRBD1 | TRBJ2-7 | TRBV12-3/TRBV12-4 | CASRKDRGNYEQYF | TGTGCCAGCAGAAAGGACAGGGGGAACTACGAGCAGTACTTC
many | . | TRBJ1-1 | TRBV7-8 | CASSLKATGGDTEAFF | TGTGCCAGCAGCTTAAAAGCGACCGGGGGTGACACTGAAGCTTTCTTT
few | TRBD2 | TRBJ2-1 | TRBV11-3 | CASSYRGGAYNEQFF | TGTGCCAGCAGCTATCGTGGGGGGGCCTACAATGAGCAGTTCTTC